This TCR beta chain was captured in a study of blood T cell repertoires in COVID-19. Overall study context: Collection of acute and convalescent COVID-19 samples took place in the United States, Italy and Spain. The analysed material was cDNA or gDNA that came from T cells, B-cell-depleted T cells, or PBMCs.

Original analysis: Amplification of reference gene primers provided the estimated nucleated cell counts. Assay used: immunoSEQ multiplex PCR; TCRdb lists only in-frame clones, some missing. That table furnishes V, J and clone size, whereas the DNA furnished D and trimming. The data contain about 130,000 clones, approximately 83% of them singletons. V lost 3 bases, J lost 6 bases, and 12 bases lay in between. Germline V lookup: CDR1 SGHRS, CDR2 YFSETQ. The length of the CDR3 is 14 residues. The receptor was isolated from a woman at least 80 years old with acute or convalescent COVID-19. The genes are TRBV5-1 and TRBJ2-2, with D possibly being TRBD1 (6 bases). The sample taken for sequencing was peripheral blood. The CDR3 DNA sequence: TGCGCCAGCAGCTCTTACAGGGTGCCCGGGGAGCTGTTTTTT. This translates into CASSSYRVPGELFF.